The source of this TCR beta chain is a study of shared clonotypes between healthy human individuals. Germline V gene lookup returns CDR1 LNHNV and CDR2 YYDKDF (reference sequence). V shed 2 bases and J 2 bases; nucleotides not matched to a gene: 4. The CDR3 consists of 16 residues. Study results and caveats: It was anticipated that sequencing depth would influence how many clonotypes donors shared.

Produced via immunoSEQ multiplex PCR; TCRdb's table is partial and in-frame only. This table holds about 980,000 clones, less than 85% found once. As regards this clone: What it binds is not known.

The chain recombines TRBV15 with TRBJ2-3; 10 bases line up with TRBD2. Sequencing used memory CD4+ T cells sorted from blood. Described subset: CD45RA-negative fraction. This TCR was recovered from a man in his late teens or twenties in good health. Here the CDR3 DNA reads TGTGCCACCAGCAGAAGGACTAGCGGCCCCACAGATACGCAGTATTTT. Translation gives CATSRRTSGPTDTQYF.